These 10 T cell receptor beta chains originate from one sample sequenced in a study of T cell changes during pregnancy in multiple sclerosis. The protocol was immunoSEQ multiplex PCR, while the TCRdb copy is restricted to in-frame clones and leaves out a portion. The table shows tens of thousands of clones, with 80% to 90% occurring only once. The source was CD4+ T cells from peripheral blood mononuclear cells, collected before pregnancy. Every receptor here comes from a female donor with multiple sclerosis, enrolled in a pregnancy study.

The J gene is TRBJ1-5, the V gene TRBV6-6, with a weak D call TRBD1 (5 bases). The CDR3 is 12 amino acids. V dropped 6 bases and J dropped 3 bases, with 6 bases sitting between them. The germline gives CDR1 MNHNY, CDR2 SVGAGI (reference sequence). CDR3 coding DNA: TGTGCCAGCAGGGACATCAATCAGCCCCAGCATTTT. Translated: CASRDINQPQHF.

V and J are TRBV27 and TRBJ1-5; D is unresolved. V was cut by 8 bases and J by 4 bases, with 9 bases left in between. Germline CDR1 reads MNHEY; CDR2 reads SMNVEV (reference sequence). The CDR3 consists of 12 residues. CDR3 bases: TGTGCCAGCGGGCGGGGAAATCAGCCCCAGCATTTT. This translates into CASGRGNQPQHF.

CDR3: CASSRGAGNQPQHF. CDR3 nucleotide sequence: TGTGCCAGCAGCCGGGGGGCGGGAAATCAGCCCCAGCATTTT. The chain combines TRBV7-2 with TRBJ1-5; D possibly corresponds to TRBD1 (6 bases). The CDR3 runs 14 residues. Trimming left V 5 bases short and J 4 bases short, with 12 bases between. CDR1 and CDR2 from the germline V gene are SGHTA and FQGNSA.

The V gene is TRBV14, the J gene TRBJ2-1, with TRBD1 matching 12 bases. With 1 base clipped from V and 12 bases from J, the junction kept 10 bases outside the gene matches. CDR1 and CDR2 (germline): SGHDN, FVKESK. This CDR3 has 16 amino acids. The CDR3 bases are TGTGCCAGCAGCCAAGCCCGGGACAGGGGGCAAGGGGGGCAGTTCTTC. Protein product: CASSQARDRGQGGQFF.

The chain couples TRBV5-4 to TRBJ1-4, with a weak D call TRBD1 (5 bases). Per the germline V gene, CDR1 is SGHNT and CDR2 is YYREEE (reference sequence). V gave up 6 bases and J gave up 5 bases, with 14 bases separating them. This CDR3 is 14 amino acids long. The CDR3 nucleotides read TGTGCCAGCAAGGTCGACAGTTACAATGAAAAACTGTTTTTT. The encoded protein is CASKVDSYNEKLFF.

This sequence joins TRBV30 and TRBJ2-3, with D perhaps matching TRBD1 (5 bases). V was clipped by 8 bases and J by 0 bases, with 12 bases between them. The V gene's germline CDR1 is GTSNPN and CDR2 SVGIG (reference sequence). The CDR3 length is 13 residues. The CDR3 coding sequence is TGTGCCGGACACCCAGCTAGCACAGATACGCAGTATTTT. It specifies CAGHPASTDTQYF.

V usage is TRBV19 and J usage is TRBJ1-1; 8 bases are shared with TRBD1. The V and J ends lost 6 bases and 2 bases, in that order; junction bases with no gene match: 2. This CDR3 is 13 amino acids long. CDR1 is LNHDA and CDR2 is SQIVND in the germline V gene (reference sequence). CDR3 nucleotides: TGTGCCAGTAGCGACAGGGGTAACACTGAAGCTTTCTTT. It is translated as CASSDRGNTEAFF.

The chain combines TRBV6-4 with TRBJ2-1; possibly TRBD2 for D (5 bases). The CDR3 totals 16 residues. Trimming pared 4 bases from V and 6 bases from J, leaving 19 bases between. Germline V gene data show CDR1 as MRHNA and CDR2 as SNTAGT. CDR3 nucleotide sequence: TGTGCCAGCAGTGGTGTCCTTGGACTCACCGGCAATGAGCAGTTCTTC. It encodes CASSGVLGLTGNEQFF.

The V call is TRBV18, the J call TRBJ2-5; 8 bases are shared with TRBD1. The CDR3 has 15 residues. Germline CDR1 reads KGHSH; CDR2 reads LQKENI. The ends lost 6 bases at V and 3 bases at J; junction bases unmatched: 9. CDR3 nucleotides: TGTGCCAGCTCCCCGAGGACAGGGCAGGAAGAGACCCAGTACTTC. Encoded protein: CASSPRTGQEETQYF.

DNA for the CDR3: TGTGCCAGCAGACGGGGACTAGCGGGTGCGAACACCGGGGAGCTGTTTTTT. Protein sequence: CASRRGLAGANTGELFF. This chain connects TRBV7-9 to TRBJ2-2; 12 nucleotides line up with TRBD2. Germline assignment: CDR1 SEHNR and CDR2 FQNEAQ (reference sequence). V dropped 6 bases and J dropped 0; count of bases not matched to a gene: 5. This CDR3 spans 17 amino acids.